Listed below are T cell receptor beta chains from one sample, sequenced in a study of cytomegalovirus exposure and HLA in healthy donors. Here immunoSEQ multiplex PCR was the method, and the copy in TCRdb shows in-frame clones only, minus some. The sample shows 200,000 or so clones, around 83% of them seen only once. The sample comprised PBMCs. The receptors here all came from a woman in her 40s in good health and CMV-seronegative. Both conserved end residues are part of each CDR3. A D gene is named only where the DNA matches it firmly.

>TRBJ2-3|TRBD2|TRBV19
TGTGCCACAGCCGAGGTCGGGCTAGCGGGAGATGCAGATACGCAGTATTTT
CATAEVGLAGDADTQYF
>TRBJ1-4|.|TRBV2
TGTGCCAGCAGTACACATATCGATGAAAAACTGTTTTTT
CASSTHIDEKLFF
>TRBJ1-1|TRBD1|TRBV27
TGTGCCAGCAGTCGAACAGGGGGAGTTGAAGCTTTCTTT
CASSRTGGVEAFF
>TRBJ1-1|TRBD1|TRBV6-1
TGTGCCAGCAGTGTCAGACCCGGGACAGGGTTAGGAGGGGCTGAAGCTTTCTTT
CASSVRPGTGLGGAEAFF
>TRBJ2-3|TRBD1|TRBV28
TGTGCCAGCAGTTCGGGACAGAGCACAGATACGCAGTATTTT
CASSSGQSTDTQYF
>TRBJ2-2|TRBD1|TRBV7-9
TGTGCCAGCAGGGGGTTACAGGGGGCGAACACCGGGGAGCTGTTTTTT
CASRGLQGANTGELFF
>TRBJ1-1|.|TRBV30
TGTGCCTGGGAGCCGAGGGGGTACACTGAAGCTTTCTTT
CAWEPRGYTEAFF
>TRBJ2-4|.|TRBV30
TGTGCCTGGAGTACATTAGGGGTCTGGAACATTCAGTACTTC
CAWSTLGVWNIQYF
>TRBJ1-1|.|TRBV10-3
TGTGCCATCAGTGGTCTTCAGGGTGACACTGAAGCTTTCTTT
CAISGLQGDTEAFF
>TRBJ2-1|TRBD2|TRBV10-3
TGTGCCATCAGTGGGACTAGCGGACGAAGCTCCTACAATGAGCAGTTCTTC
CAISGTSGRSSYNEQFF